This T cell receptor beta chain was observed in a study of Ad26.COV2.S vaccination and SARS-CoV-2 variants. Looking at the study overall: The study gave Ad26.COV2.S intramuscularly, once or twice 56 days apart. Study-level results: While placebo recipients had lower spike-specific TCR breadth, vaccine recipients had more.

Treatment in this sample: roughly 20 received Ad26.COV2.S at low or high dose, single or two shots; 5 received placebo; per-sample allocation not given. The samples were gathered on day 63 after the first injection of vaccine or placebo. An Ad26 vector carrying the Wuhan-strain SARS-CoV-2 spike served as the vaccine. Libraries were prepared by immunoSEQ multiplex PCR; TCRdb keeps only in-frame clonotypes and omits some of them. The sample includes under 300,000 clones, around nine tenths seen only once; the top ten take about 2.8%. A remark on this clone: Antigen: not known.

This CDR3 contains 15 residues. Germline loops: CDR1 KGHSH, CDR2 LQKENI. Trimming pared 2 bases from V and 5 bases from J, leaving 15 bases between. The sequencing used peripheral blood, collected in a trial of Ad26.COV2.S vaccine versus placebo. V and J are TRBV18 and TRBJ1-2, with D possibly being TRBD1 (5 bases). This TCR was recovered from a person aged 18-60 years who received the Ad26.COV2.S COVID-19 vaccine or a placebo. CDR3: CASSPGTAYRYGYTF. The CDR3 coding sequence is TGTGCCAGCTCACCAGGGACGGCTTACCGGTATGGCTACACCTTC. Full variable domain (outside the CDR3, taken from reference TRBV18 and TRBJ1-2): NAGVMQNPRHLVRRRGQEARLRCSPMKGHSHVYWYRQLPEEGLKFMVYLQKENIIDESGMPKERFSAEFPKEGPSILRIQQVVRGDSAAYFCASSPGTAYRYGYTFGSGTRLTVV.